The 28 T cell receptor beta chains reported below all come from one sample, sequenced in a study of Ad26.COV2.S vaccination and SARS-CoV-2 variants. Treatment reported: around 19 received Ad26.COV2.S at low or high dose, single or two shots; a few received placebo; per-sample allocation not given. Samples were taken on day 63 after the first vaccine or placebo injection. Libraries were prepared by immunoSEQ multiplex PCR; TCRdb keeps only in-frame clonotypes and omits some of them. The sample lists about 680,000 clones; around 92% were seen once. The sequenced sample was peripheral blood, obtained in a trial of Ad26.COV2.S vaccine versus placebo. These receptors came from a person between 18 and 59 years old who received the Ad26.COV2.S COVID-19 vaccine or a placebo.

This rearrangement joins TRBV5-6 to TRBJ2-7; no firm D call. This CDR3 spans 11 amino acids. CDR1 is SGHDT and CDR2 is YYEEEE in the germline V gene. Trimming took 2 bases from V and 5 from J, leaving 5 bases between them. The CDR3: CASSFVDEQYF. The CDR3 nucleotides are TGTGCCAGCAGCTTCGTTGACGAGCAGTACTTC.

The CDR3 DNA sequence: TGTGCCAGCAGCCCGGACCCCACACGGGTGAACTACGAGCAGTACTTC. Its protein product is CASSPDPTRVNYEQYF. The gene calls are TRBV6-2 or TRBV6-3 and TRBJ2-7; D gene ambiguous. The V end was cut by 6 bases, the J end by 3 bases, with 21 bases between. The length of the CDR3 is 16 residues. The germline gives CDR1 MNHEY, CDR2 SVGEGT.

This sequence joins TRBV6-1 and TRBJ1-1; D is ambiguous. V lost 2 bases, J lost 0 bases, and 7 bases lay in between. CDR3 size: 14 residues. Germline V gives CDR1 MNHNS, CDR2 SASEGT. CDR3 nucleotides: TGTGCCAGCAGTGAAATCCAGTTGAACACTGAAGCTTTCTTT. This translates into CASSEIQLNTEAFF.

V gene TRBV2 combines with J gene TRBJ2-7, with D unclear. The CDR3 runs 12 residues. Germline V gene sequence: CDR1 SNHLY, CDR2 FYNNEI. Trimming took off 3 bases at V and 2 bases at J, with 5 bases between the two ends. The CDR3 DNA follows: TGTGCCAGCAGTGAGCCACCCTACGAGCAGTACTTC. Its translation: CASSEPPYEQYF.

This sequence joins TRBV19 and TRBJ1-1, with D maybe TRBD1 (5 bases). The CDR3 length is 16 residues. V was shortened by 5 bases and J by 5 bases, with 21 bases between the two germline ends. CDR1 LNHDA and CDR2 SQIVND come from the germline V gene (reference sequence). In DNA form, the CDR3 reads TGTGCCAGTAGTCCCCGAACCAGGGCTCCCGGTACTGAAGCTTTCTTT. This gives the protein CASSPRTRAPGTEAFF.

The chain employs TRBV19 and TRBJ2-7; TRBD1 is a possible D gene (5 bases). This CDR3 has 14 amino acids. The germline V gene encodes CDR1 LNHDA and CDR2 SQIVND (reference sequence). V dropped 3 bases and J dropped 3 bases, with 12 bases sitting between them. The CDR3 loop is CASSISGNIYEQYF. The CDR3 region has the DNA TGTGCCAGTAGTATTTCAGGGAATATCTACGAGCAGTACTTC. The full variable domain, its missing parts supplied by reference TRBV19 and TRBJ2-7, is DGGITQSPKYLFRKEGQNVTLSCEQNLNHDAMYWYRQDPGQGLRLIYYSQIVNDFQKGDIAEGYSVSREKKESFPLTVTSAQKNPTAFYLCASSISGNIYEQYFGPGTRLTVT.

The chain employs TRBV7-6 and TRBJ2-7; TRBD1 agrees at 9 bases. V lost 0 bases to trimming and J lost 1 base; unmatched junction nucleotides: 1. The CDR3 is 15 amino acids. Germline-derived CDR1 and CDR2 are SGHVS and FNYEAQ. As DNA, the CDR3 is TGTGCCAGCAGCTTAGCCGGGACAGGGTCCTACGAGCAGTACTTC. Translating it yields CASSLAGTGSYEQYF.

The V and J genes are TRBV24-1 and TRBJ2-7; D might be TRBD1 (8 bases). Trimming shortened V by 3 bases and J by 2 bases, and 13 bases separated the two germline ends. This CDR3 region has 15 residues. Germline-derived CDR1 and CDR2 are KGHDR and SFDVKD. The CDR3 loop reads CATSDGGDRTYEQYF. The DNA for the CDR3 is TGTGCCACCAGTGATGGGGGGGACAGGACCTACGAGCAGTACTTC.

The V gene is TRBV4-2, the J gene TRBJ1-2, with no clear D. The V gene's germline CDR1 is LGHNA and CDR2 YNFKEQ. CDR3 length equals 17 residues. V lost 3 bases and J lost 4, with 21 bases in between. The CDR3 DNA sequence: TGTGCCAGCAGCCAGACACCCGCTGCGAACGTCGCCTATGGCTACACCTTC. Translation gives CASSQTPAANVAYGYTF.

This rearrangement joins TRBV3-1 (or the pseudogene TRBV3-2) to TRBJ2-2, with D maybe TRBD2 (6 bases). The length of the CDR3 is 14 residues. V dropped 3 bases and J dropped 7 bases, with 12 bases sitting between them. Germline CDR1 and CDR2: LGHDT and YNNKEL (reference sequence). The CDR3 protein is CASSHTSPDGELFF. The DNA for the CDR3 is TGTGCCAGCAGCCACACTAGCCCCGACGGGGAGCTGTTTTTT.

This clone was seen once. The gene calls are TRBV27 and TRBJ1-1; D unresolved. Germline V gene sequence: CDR1 MNHEY, CDR2 SMNVEV (reference sequence). This CDR3 region has 14 residues. Trimming shortened V by 6 bases and J by 4 bases, and 15 bases separated the two germline ends. The CDR3 sequence: CASSQWREGTEAFF. The CDR3 nucleotides read TGTGCCAGCAGCCAATGGAGGGAGGGCACTGAAGCTTTCTTT.

CDR3 residues: CAISELGTPYNEQFF. Here the CDR3 DNA reads TGTGCCATCAGTGAGCTAGGGACACCCTACAATGAGCAGTTCTTC. The genes are TRBV10-3 and TRBJ2-1, with D perhaps TRBD1 (6 bases). The ends were cut back, 2 bases at V and 2 bases at J, with 10 bases in the middle. CDR1 is ENHRY, CDR2 SYGVKD, per germline. This CDR3 is built from 15 residues.

This clone was seen only once. The chain recombines TRBV2 with TRBJ2-2, with 9 bases matching TRBD2. The CDR3 spans 14 residues. In germline, CDR1 is SNHLY, CDR2 FYNNEI. Trimming at V came to 9 bases and at J to 1 base, leaving 3 bases not matched to a gene. DNA for the CDR3: TGTGCCAGATCACTAGCGGGGAACACCGGGGAGCTGTTTTTT. This translates into CARSLAGNTGELFF.

The chain has TRBV27 and TRBJ1-4; 8 bases line up with TRBD1. Germline lookup yields CDR1 MNHEY and CDR2 SMNVEV (reference sequence). There are 15 residues in the CDR3. V trimming: 4 bases; J trimming: 4 bases; junction bases outside the gene matches: 5. DNA of the CDR3: TGTGCCAGCAGTTCCCAGGGGGCAGGTAATGAAAAACTGTTTTTT. Amino acid sequence: CASSSQGAGNEKLFF.

V is TRBV7-9 and J is TRBJ1-4; no reliable D call. The germline V gene encodes CDR1 SEHNR and CDR2 FQNEAQ (reference sequence). Between the trimmed V and J ends, which lost 5 bases and 3 bases, there was a span of 16 bases. This CDR3 spans 16 amino acids. Here the CDR3 DNA reads TGTGCCAGCAGCACCTACACGGGCTCGTCTAATGAAAAACTGTTTTTT. Its protein product is CASSTYTGSSNEKLFF.

Remarks on this clone: The sample carries other DNA sequences with the same CDR3. V and J are TRBV5-1 and TRBJ1-6; 7 nucleotides agree with TRBD1. Germline-derived CDR1 and CDR2 are SGHRS and YFSETQ. CDR3 size: 15 residues. The V gene end was trimmed by 0 bases and the J gene end by 7 bases; junction bases not matched to a gene: 4. The CDR3 sequence is CASSLVGQLNSPLHF. The CDR3 region has the DNA TGCGCCAGCAGCTTGGTGGGACAGTTAAATTCACCCCTCCACTTT.

The genes are TRBV4-2 and TRBJ2-7, with unresolved D. The CDR3 loop spans 16 amino acids. From germline, CDR1 is LGHNA and CDR2 YNFKEQ. Trimming shortened V by 0 bases and J by 3 bases, and 15 bases separated the two germline ends. CDR3 DNA: TGTGCCAGCAGCCAAGATAGTGGTATCTCCCTCTACGAGCAGTACTTC. Amino acid sequence: CASSQDSGISLYEQYF.

The CDR3 DNA is TGTGCCTGGATGCAGGGAACGCCAGATACGCAGTATTTT. As protein: CAWMQGTPDTQYF. J is TRBJ2-3 and V is TRBV30, with D possibly being TRBD1 (5 bases). The germline V gene encodes CDR1 GTSNPN and CDR2 SVGIG (reference sequence). There are 13 residues in the CDR3. The V and J ends lost 4 bases and 4 bases respectively, with 12 bases between them.

This clone was counted a single time. As DNA, the CDR3 is TGTGCCAGCAGCTGGGACAGCCCCGGCGAAGCTTTCTTT. This codes for CASSWDSPGEAFF. The chain recombines TRBV5-6 with TRBJ1-1; 7 bases match TRBD1. This CDR3 comprises 13 residues. Germline V CDR1 and CDR2: SGHDT, YYEEEE. The J segment lost 8 bases and the V segment lost 3 bases, leaving 7 bases of the junction unmatched.

This clone was detected only once. The genes are TRBV6-5 and TRBJ2-5, with D perhaps given as TRBD1 or TRBD2 (6 bases each). Germline CDR1 reads MNHEY; CDR2 reads SVGAGI. This CDR3 region has 13 residues. Trimming shortened V by 6 bases and J by 2 bases, and 10 bases separated the two germline ends. DNA for the CDR3: TGTGCCAGCAGGCCGGGGGCGCAAGAGACCCAGTACTTC. This translates into CASRPGAQETQYF.

Only one count was recorded for this clone. The V gene is TRBV3-1 (or the pseudogene TRBV3-2), the J gene TRBJ2-1; no clear D. The CDR3 spans 16 residues. Looked up from germline, CDR1 is LGHDT and CDR2 is YNNKEL (reference sequence). The V end was cut by 0 bases, the J end by 2 bases, with 11 bases between. In DNA, the CDR3 is TGTGCCAGCAGCCAAGATTTGGGGTTTCCCTACAATGAGCAGTTCTTC. This gives the protein CASSQDLGFPYNEQFF.

The rearrangement uses TRBV18 and TRBJ1-4, with 9 positions matching TRBD1. Losses at the gene ends were 5 bases for V and 6 bases for J; bases not matched to a gene: 7. The CDR3 consists of 15 residues. Germline assignment: CDR1 KGHSH and CDR2 LQKENI. The CDR3 sequence is CASSAYRGRDEKLFF. The CDR3 DNA reads TGTGCCAGCTCAGCCTACAGGGGGCGCGATGAAAAACTGTTTTTT.

V is TRBV7-2 and J is TRBJ1-6, with a possible D match to TRBD1 (6 bases). Germline CDR1 reads SGHTA; CDR2 reads FQGNSA. V lost 1 base and J lost 6, with 10 bases in between. The CDR3 has 15 amino acids. The CDR3 nucleotides are TGTGCCAGCAGCTTAGACAGGGTTGGTAATTCACCCCTCCACTTT. It is translated as CASSLDRVGNSPLHF.

The rearrangement uses TRBV11-2 and TRBJ2-5; D unclear. The CDR3 is 12 residues long. V was shortened by 3 bases and J by 11 bases, with 13 bases between the two germline ends. Germline V CDR1 and CDR2: SGHAT, FQNNGV. The CDR3 loop is CASSLPMERQYF. The CDR3 coding sequence is TGTGCCAGCAGCTTGCCTATGGAAAGACAGTACTTC. Based on the CDR3 plus reference TRBV11-2 and TRBJ2-5, the full variable domain is EAGVAQSPRYKIIEKRQSVAFWCNPISGHATLYWYQQILGQGPKLLIQFQNNGVVDDSQLPKDRFSAERLKGVDSTLKIQPAKLEDSAVYLCASSLPMERQYFGPGTRLLVL.

The V and J genes are TRBV18 and TRBJ1-5; D is uncertain. V lost 3 bases, J lost 3 bases, and 9 bases lay in between. The CDR3 spans 14 residues. The V gene's germline CDR1 is KGHSH and CDR2 LQKENI. DNA for the CDR3: TGTGCCAGCTCACCCGAGGCAGTCAATCAGCCCCAGCATTTT. Protein sequence: CASSPEAVNQPQHF.

The chain employs TRBV7-2 and TRBJ2-5; D remains unclear. V lost 1 base and J lost 6, with 15 bases in between. The CDR3 is 15 residues long. The germline gives CDR1 SGHTA, CDR2 FQGNSA. CDR3 DNA: TGTGCCAGCAGCTTAGGGGCAGAAATCTTTCAGACCCAGTACTTC. This sequence encodes CASSLGAEIFQTQYF.

This chain links TRBV4-2 with TRBJ2-3; no definite D call. CDR3 length: 17 residues. Trimming pared 0 bases from V and 4 bases from J, leaving 17 bases between. Germline V gene data show CDR1 as LGHNA and CDR2 as YNFKEQ. CDR3 in amino acids: CASSQDRSGDRADTQYF. The CDR3 DNA sequence: TGTGCCAGCAGCCAAGATCGCAGTGGGGATAGGGCAGATACGCAGTATTTT.

The rearrangement joins TRBV7-8 to TRBJ2-7; TRBD1 is a possible D gene (5 bases). Trimming shortened V by 5 bases and J by 7 bases, and 24 bases separated the two germline ends. Germline V CDR1 and CDR2: SGHVS, FQNEAQ. The CDR3 has 16 amino acids. The CDR3 coding sequence is TGTGCCAGCAGCCGAAATACAGGTGGCCTACGGCAAGAGCAGTACTTC. Residues: CASSRNTGGLRQEQYF.